This TCR beta chain was found in a study of technical replicates of blood from several donors. Some clones are missing from TCRdb's copy, which holds only in-frame ones; the method was immunoSEQ multiplex PCR. The table records more than 70,000 clones, about 91% of them present only once. The source material was T cells isolated from PBMCs. The clonotype originates from a human donor in good health.

The CDR3 nucleotides are TGTGCCAGCAGCACCCTAAGAGGGTGGAAATCCAATGGCGGTGAAAAACTGTTTTTT. Translating gives CASSTLRGWKSNGGEKLFF. J is TRBJ1-4 and V is TRBV5-6; D is ambiguous. The CDR3 is 19 amino acids. Germline loops: CDR1 SGHDT, CDR2 YYEEEE. V was pared by 4 bases and J by 7 bases, with 29 bases between.